This T cell receptor beta chain was documented in a study of blood T cells in healthy people across ages. In the study overall: Per two T cells, about one barcoded beta molecule was captured through template switching.

Primers used in a second PCR of roughly 6 to 11 cycles were a sample-barcoded 5' primer and a J-beta primer mix. Each cDNA molecule was tagged by a template-switch adaptor that had 12 random nucleotides. A single record per CDR3 protein comes from TCRdb applying MiXCR to the 5' RACE reads. The table includes 1.4 million or so distinct CDR3 sequences, roughly two fifths detected once. V lost 6 bases and J lost 1, with 12 bases in between. The length of the CDR3 is 13 residues. Germline values: CDR1 SQVTM, CDR2 ANQGSEA. General observations from the study: Among T cells, TCR beta diversity per million cells dropped roughly linearly as age rose. PBMCs were not sorted, which prevented a conclusive comparison of naive versus antigen-experienced cells.

Comment on this clonotype: Antigen: not known.

Source material: blood. This chain connects TRBV29-1 to TRBJ2-5; D may correspond to TRBD1 or TRBD2 (6 bases each). This TCR derives from a woman aged 18-35 years in good health. The CDR3 loop is CSVGGTSQETQYF. In DNA form, the CDR3 reads TGCAGCGTGGGCGGGACATCCCAAGAGACCCAGTACTTC.